This T cell receptor beta chain was sequenced for a study of blood T cell repertoires in COVID-19. Background on the study: T cells, B-cell-depleted T cells, or PBMCs provided the cDNA or gDNA that served as material.

This clone was seen a handful of times. Sequenced by immunoSEQ multiplex PCR; TCRdb stores in-frame clones only, minus some. The table has about 140,000 clones, more than 80% seen once. The clonotype comes from a human donor in a cohort sampled during active COVID-19. Sample: peripheral blood.

The chain's CDR3 is CASSTGLATSSGQYF. The CDR3 nucleotides are TGTGCCAGCAGCACGGGACTAGCGACGTCCAGTGGGCAGTACTTC. V gene TRBV7-2 combines with J gene TRBJ2-7; 10 bases are a match to TRBD2. V dropped 5 bases and J dropped 9; count of bases not matched to a gene: 13. Germline V CDR1 and CDR2: SGHTA, FQGNSA. The CDR3 has 15 amino acids.